This note documents a single T cell receptor beta chain sequence. It was with a sample-barcoded 5' primer and a J-beta primer mix that a second PCR of roughly 6 to 12 cycles was run. TCRdb used MiXCR to reprocess the 5' RACE reads, holding one entry per CDR3 protein. The profile shows fewer than 700,000 distinct CDR3 sequences, 40% to 55% of them singletons. This CDR3 is built from 13 residues. The V segment lost 5 bases and the J segment 5 bases; nucleotides outside the gene matches: 2. Germline assignment: CDR1 DFQATT and CDR2 SNEGSKA (reference sequence). This sample was taken from a study of blood T cells in healthy people across ages.

The TCR originated in a man older than 75 in good health. What was sequenced was blood. The genes are TRBV20-1 and TRBJ2-1, with TRBD2 identical over 11 bases. In nucleotides, the CDR3 is TGCAGTGCTGTAGCGGGGGGGAACAATGAGCAGTTCTTC. This codes for CSAVAGGNNEQFF.